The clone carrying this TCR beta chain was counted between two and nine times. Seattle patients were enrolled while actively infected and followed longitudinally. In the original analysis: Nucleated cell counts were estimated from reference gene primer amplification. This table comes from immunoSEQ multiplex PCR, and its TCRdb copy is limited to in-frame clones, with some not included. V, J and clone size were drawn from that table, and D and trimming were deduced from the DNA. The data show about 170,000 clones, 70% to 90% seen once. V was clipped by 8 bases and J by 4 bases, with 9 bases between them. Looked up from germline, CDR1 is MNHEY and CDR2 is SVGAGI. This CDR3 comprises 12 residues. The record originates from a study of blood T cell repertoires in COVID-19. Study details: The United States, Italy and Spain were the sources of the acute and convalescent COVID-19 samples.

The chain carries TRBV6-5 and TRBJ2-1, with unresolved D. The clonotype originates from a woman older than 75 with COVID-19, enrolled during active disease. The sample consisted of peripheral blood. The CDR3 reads CASSTGYNEQFF. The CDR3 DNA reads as TGTGCCAGCTCGACTGGTTACAATGAGCAGTTCTTC.